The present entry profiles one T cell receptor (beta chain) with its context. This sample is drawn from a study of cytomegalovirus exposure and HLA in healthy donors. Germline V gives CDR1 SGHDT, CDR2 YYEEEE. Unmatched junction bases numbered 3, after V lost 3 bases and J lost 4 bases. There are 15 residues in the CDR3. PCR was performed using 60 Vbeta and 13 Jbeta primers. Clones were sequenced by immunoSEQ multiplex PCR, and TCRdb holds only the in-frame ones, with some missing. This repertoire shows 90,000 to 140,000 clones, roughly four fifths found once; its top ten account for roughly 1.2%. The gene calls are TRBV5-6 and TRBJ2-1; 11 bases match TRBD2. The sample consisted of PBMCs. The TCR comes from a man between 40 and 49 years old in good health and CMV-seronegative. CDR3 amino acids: CASSSGLAGYNEQFF. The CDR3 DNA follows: TGTGCCAGCAGCTCTGGACTAGCGGGTTACAATGAGCAGTTCTTC.